This TCR beta chain stems from a study of blood T cell repertoires in COVID-19. On the study more broadly: COVID-19 samples, acute and convalescent, were from the United States, Italy and Spain. From T cells, B-cell-depleted T cells, or PBMCs came the material, which was cDNA or gDNA.

In germline, CDR1 is LGHDT, CDR2 YNNKEL (reference sequence). The CDR3 spans 15 residues. V lost 0 bases and J 12 bases, leaving 15 bases between the germline ends. Per the original data handling: Using reference gene primer amplification, nucleated cell counts were estimated. Here immunoSEQ multiplex PCR was the method, and the copy in TCRdb shows in-frame clones only, minus some. V, J and clone size are those of that table, while D and trimming were read from the DNA. The table lists about 240,000 clones, 75% to 85% of them singletons. The receptor was derived from a woman aged 70-85 years with acute or convalescent COVID-19. The J gene is TRBJ1-6, the V gene TRBV3-1 (or the pseudogene TRBV3-2); no clear D gene. Sequenced: peripheral blood. This CDR3 is CASSQEGTDTIPLHF. The DNA of the CDR3 is TGTGCCAGCAGCCAAGAAGGCACAGACACGATACCCCTCCACTTT.